A single sample is the source of the 10 T cell receptor beta chains below, sequenced in a study of blood T cell repertoires in COVID-19. Measured with immunoSEQ multiplex PCR; TCRdb has only the in-frame clones, and not every one. The data contain some 230,000 clones, 80% to 85% of them singletons. Sequencing used peripheral blood. The origin of the receptors is a woman aged 55-69 years who had recovered from COVID-19.

The rearrangement links TRBV5-1 to TRBJ1-5, with D perhaps matching TRBD1 (6 bases). The germline CDR1 and CDR2 sequences are SGHRS and YFSETQ. The V and J ends lost 5 bases and 4 bases respectively, with 10 bases between them. CDR3 length: 13 residues. The CDR3 loop reads CASRRTENQPQHF. Written as DNA, the CDR3 is TGCGCCAGCAGACGGACAGAGAATCAGCCCCAGCATTTT. Drawing the rest from reference TRBV5-1 and TRBJ1-5, the complete variable domain is KAGVTQTPRYLIKTRGQQVTLSCSPISGHRSVSWYQQTPGQGLQFLFEYFSETQRNKGNFPGRFSGRQFSNSRSEMNVSTLELGDSALYLCASRRTENQPQHFGDGTRLSIL.

The rearrangement links TRBV9 to TRBJ2-1; 9 bases agree with TRBD2. Germline V gene data show CDR1 as SGDLS and CDR2 as YYNGEE. This CDR3 has 14 amino acids. V dropped 0 bases and J dropped 7; count of bases not matched to a gene: 2. CDR3 region: CASSVVAGENEQFF. The CDR3 nucleotides read TGTGCCAGCAGCGTAGTAGCGGGGGAAAATGAGCAGTTCTTC.

V and J are TRBV18 and TRBJ2-5; possible D gene TRBD1, 5 bases. Looked up from germline, CDR1 is KGHSH and CDR2 is LQKENI. Trimming shortened V by 2 bases and J by 1 base, and 8 bases separated the two germline ends. CDR3 length: 14 amino acids. DNA for the CDR3: TGTGCCAGCTCACCAACAGGAGTCCAAGAGACCCAGTACTTC. This gives the protein CASSPTGVQETQYF.

This sequence joins TRBV19 and TRBJ1-1, with 9 bases lining up with TRBD1. This CDR3 is built from 15 residues. Germline CDR1 is LNHDA and CDR2 is SQIVND (reference sequence). V shed 3 bases, J shed 4 bases, and the junction held 6 bases outside the gene matches. CDR3 residues: CASSITGGKGTEAFF. The CDR3 DNA sequence: TGTGCCAGTAGTATCACAGGGGGCAAGGGCACTGAAGCTTTCTTT. The whole variable domain, remainder taken from reference TRBV19 and TRBJ1-1, is DGGITQSPKYLFRKEGQNVTLSCEQNLNHDAMYWYRQDPGQGLRLIYYSQIVNDFQKGDIAEGYSVSREKKESFPLTVTSAQKNPTAFYLCASSITGGKGTEAFFGQGTRLTVV.

The chain couples TRBV4-2 to TRBJ2-7; 10 bases agree with TRBD1. Per the germline V gene, CDR1 is LGHNA and CDR2 is YNFKEQ. CDR3 length: 16 amino acids. V was pared by 1 base and J by 4 bases, with 7 bases of the junction left unmatched. The CDR3 DNA reads TGTGCCAGCAGCCAAGGGGGGACAGGGGATAATTACGAGCAGTACTTC. It is translated as CASSQGGTGDNYEQYF.

Only a few counts were recorded for this clone. The chain employs TRBV25-1 and TRBJ1-4; 7 positions match TRBD1. Germline CDR1 MGHDK, CDR2 SYGVNS. V was clipped by 4 bases and J by 3 bases; unmatched bases: 5. The CDR3 is made up of 15 amino acids. The DNA of the CDR3 is TGTGCCAGCAGTGTCCCCGGGACAGCTAATGAAAAACTGTTTTTT. It codes for CASSVPGTANEKLFF.

This chain connects TRBV21-1 to TRBJ2-7; the table names TRBD2, a call not compared with the DNA. TRBV21-1 is an annotated pseudogene. This CDR3 is 15 amino acids long. The CDR3 DNA reads as TGTGCCAGCAGCAAAGTAGCTTGGTCGTGCTACGAGCAGTACTTC. This translates into CASSKVAWSCYEQYF.

CDR3 sequence (DNA): TGTGCCAGCTCGCCTCAGGGTTTGATGAACACTGAAGCTTTCTTT. It codes for CASSPQGLMNTEAFF. This rearrangement joins TRBV18 to TRBJ1-1; D might be TRBD1 (5 bases). The CDR3 runs 15 residues. Trimming stripped 6 bases from V and 0 bases from J, with 14 bases between. Per germline, CDR1 KGHSH and CDR2 LQKENI.

The V call is TRBV9, the J call TRBJ2-3, with 10 bases that match TRBD2. Germline V gives CDR1 SGDLS, CDR2 YYNGEE. This CDR3 spans 17 amino acids. V was clipped by 0 bases and J by 1 base; unmatched bases: 5. In DNA, the CDR3 is TGTGCCAGCAGCGTAGGTCTAACTAGCGGGGGCACAGATACGCAGTATTTT. Amino acids: CASSVGLTSGGTDTQYF.

Only a few counts were recorded for this clone. The rearrangement uses TRBV5-1 and TRBJ1-5; 9 positions agree with TRBD1. Trimming removed 2 bases from V and 2 bases from J; junction bases left unmatched: 2. Germline lookup yields CDR1 SGHRS and CDR2 YFSETQ. The CDR3 sequence is 15 residues long. The CDR3 loop is CASSFTGGGNQPQHF. The CDR3 DNA follows: TGCGCCAGCAGCTTTACAGGGGGCGGCAATCAGCCCCAGCATTTT. Full variable domain (rest looked up from reference TRBV5-1 and TRBJ1-5): KAGVTQTPRYLIKTRGQQVTLSCSPISGHRSVSWYQQTPGQGLQFLFEYFSETQRNKGNFPGRFSGRQFSNSRSEMNVSTLELGDSALYLCASSFTGGGNQPQHFGDGTRLSIL.